Listed below are T cell receptor beta chains from one sample, sequenced in a study of cytomegalovirus exposure and HLA in healthy donors. Sequenced by immunoSEQ multiplex PCR; TCRdb stores in-frame clones only, minus some. Of more than 130,000 clones in the sample, around 85% were seen once. The sample comprised PBMCs. The receptors were sampled from a man in his forties in good health and CMV-seropositive. The CDR3 runs from the conserved cysteine through the conserved F or W. A D gene is named only where the DNA matches it firmly. Some rows mark clone size as missing; the rest say once, few, many or name a class of expanded clone.

TGTGCCAGCAGCTTAGTCGGTAGGTCGGGGAGCTCCTACAATGAGCAGTTCTTC,CASSLVGRSGSSYNEQFF,TRBJ2-1,TRBV7-9,-,18,-
TGTGCCAGTATTCTCCGGGACAGGAGCTCTGGAAACACCATATATTTT,CASILRDRSSGNTIYF,TRBJ1-3,TRBV19,-,16,TRBD1
TGTGCCATCAGTGAGTCGAGAGGCTACACCTTC,CAISESRGYTF,TRBJ1-2,TRBV10-3,-,11,-
TGTGCCATCAGTGTCAGCCACTACAGGGGTCACAATGAGCAGTTCTTC,CAISVSHYRGHNEQFF,TRBJ2-1,TRBV10-3,-,16,TRBD1
TGTGCCAGCAGCTCGATAGCGGGACGTGCAGGCTACGAGCAGTACTTC,CASSSIAGRAGYEQYF,TRBJ2-7,TRBV7-6,-,16,TRBD2
TGTGCCAGTAGTACCCCCAGGTTCTCCTACGACGAGCAGTACTTC,CASSTPRFSYDEQYF,TRBJ2-7,TRBV19,-,15,-
TGCGCCAGCAGCCAAGATCAGCTAGCGGGAGGGCCCTACCCCTACGAGCAGTACTTC,CASSQDQLAGGPYPYEQYF,TRBJ2-7,TRBV4-1,-,19,TRBD2
TGCAGCGTCCCAACTAGGAGGGACAGGGGATCTGAGCAGTTCTTC,CSVPTRRDRGSEQFF,TRBJ2-1,TRBV29-1,few,15,TRBD1
TGCAGCGTTCCTCGGGGGACAGATACGCAGTATTTT,CSVPRGTDTQYF,TRBJ2-3,TRBV29-1,-,12,-
TGCGCCAGCAGCCAAGGACAGCTTTATGGCTACACCTTC,CASSQGQLYGYTF,TRBJ1-2,TRBV4-3,-,13,-
TGCGCCAGCAGCTCCACCTGGCTCACCAGAGGGGGCACTGAAGCTTTCTTT,CASSSTWLTRGGTEAFF,TRBJ1-1,TRBV5-1,few,17,-
TGTGCCAGCAGCTTAAGACGGCGGGGATCCGGGGCCAACGTCCTGACTTTC,CASSLRRRGSGANVLTF,TRBJ2-6,TRBV7-8,-,17,-
TGTGCCAGCAACAAGGACACCCCCTACGAGCAGTACTTC,CASNKDTPYEQYF,TRBJ2-7,TRBV6-6,-,13,-
TGTGCCAGCAGAAACACAGGGGGCCTGTCCTACGAGCAGTACTTC,CASRNTGGLSYEQYF,TRBJ2-7,TRBV13,once,15,TRBD1
TGTGCCAGCAGCCCGAGGAAGGGAGGTCAGTACGAGCAGTACTTC,CASSPRKGGQYEQYF,TRBJ2-7,TRBV7-6,-,15,-
TGTGCCAGCAGCTTGGCGGGGGGTGATGGCTACACCTTC,CASSLAGGDGYTF,TRBJ1-2,TRBV5-5,once,13,-
TGCAGCGCATCTGACAGGGGTAATTCACCCCTCCACTTT,CSASDRGNSPLHF,TRBJ1-6,TRBV29-1,-,13,TRBD1
TGTGCCAGCAGCGCTCCCGGGACAGGACATCGATATGAGCAGTTCTTC,CASSAPGTGHRYEQFF,TRBJ2-1,TRBV7-9,-,16,TRBD1
TGCAGCGTTCCCCTGTACGGGACAGGGTTGGGTGAGCAGTTCTTC,CSVPLYGTGLGEQFF,TRBJ2-1,TRBV29-1,-,15,TRBD1
TGTGCCAGCAGCCAAGATGACAGCTCCTATAATTCACCCCTCCACTTT,CASSQDDSSYNSPLHF,TRBJ1-6,TRBV14,-,16,-
TGTGCCAGCAGCGACAGGGTGGGACACAATGAGCAGTTCTTC,CASSDRVGHNEQFF,TRBJ2-1,TRBV6-6,-,14,TRBD1
TGTGCCAGCAGTGAATCAGCGGGAGGGCCGGGTGAGCAGTTCTTC,CASSESAGGPGEQFF,TRBJ2-1,TRBV2,few,15,TRBD2
TGCGCCAGCAGCCAGAATATGGGACTAGCTAGTGAGCAGTTCTTC,CASSQNMGLASEQFF,TRBJ2-1,TRBV4-3,-,15,TRBD2
TGCGCCAGCAGCTTGGCTTTAGCGGGAGGGGAGACCCAGTACTTC,CASSLALAGGETQYF,TRBJ2-5,TRBV5-1,-,15,TRBD2
TGTGCCAGCTCACCAAACAGAGATTACGAGCAGTACTTC,CASSPNRDYEQYF,TRBJ2-7,TRBV18,-,13,-
TGTGCCAGCAGTGCTACCGGGACTAGCACAGATACGCAGTATTTT,CASSATGTSTDTQYF,TRBJ2-3,TRBV6-1,-,15,-
TGTGCCAGCAGTTTTCGTCCGGACAGGTCCTACGAGCAGTACTTC,CASSFRPDRSYEQYF,TRBJ2-7,TRBV27,-,15,TRBD1
TGTGCCAGCAGCCCTCCCTGGGGGGGTGAGCAGTTCTTC,CASSPPWGGEQFF,TRBJ2-1,TRBV7-2,-,13,TRBD2
TGCGCCAGCAGCTTGGGACTAGCGGGAGGAACCTACAATGAGCAGTTCTTC,CASSLGLAGGTYNEQFF,TRBJ2-1,TRBV5-1,-,17,TRBD2
TGTGCCAGCAGCGTAGGACAGGTGAACTATGGCTACACCTTC,CASSVGQVNYGYTF,TRBJ1-2,TRBV7-2,-,14,TRBD1
TGTGCCAGCAGTTTCGGGACTAGCGGTACCTACGAGCAGTACTTC,CASSFGTSGTYEQYF,TRBJ2-7,TRBV27,-,15,TRBD2
TGTGCCAGCAGTGAAGCTATAGGAGGTGGCTACACCTTC,CASSEAIGGGYTF,TRBJ1-2,TRBV2,-,13,-
TGTGCCAGCAGTTCGTCCGGGACAGGGTTTGGAGGAAACACCATATATTTT,CASSSSGTGFGGNTIYF,TRBJ1-3,TRBV27,-,17,TRBD1
TGTGCCAGCAGCTTAGGCGGGGGCGGCTACGAGCAGTACTTC,CASSLGGGGYEQYF,TRBJ2-7,TRBV7-6,-,14,-
TGTGCCTGGGACGCCGATTTACAGGGAGAAGTCGGCTATGGCTACACCTTC,CAWDADLQGEVGYGYTF,TRBJ1-2,TRBV30,-,17,-
TGTGCCAGCAGCACCCGGACTGAGAGCTCCTACAATGAGCAGTTCTTC,CASSTRTESSYNEQFF,TRBJ2-1,TRBV7-9,few,16,-
TGTGCCAGCAGTTATGGCGGTCCGTCCTACGAGCAGTACTTC,CASSYGGPSYEQYF,TRBJ2-7,TRBV27,once,14,-
TGTGCCAGCAGCTTAGCGAGGGCGCAGGGGCGCACAGATACGCAGTATTTT,CASSLARAQGRTDTQYF,TRBJ2-3,TRBV7-9,-,17,-
TGTGCCAGTAGTGCAGACAGGGGAGGCATGGGAGTGAACACTGAAGCTTTCTTT,CASSADRGGMGVNTEAFF,TRBJ1-1,TRBV19,-,18,TRBD1
TGTTCCAGCAGCCGCTCCTACGAGCAGTACTTC,CSSSRSYEQYF,TRBJ2-7,TRBV7-9,-,11,-
TGTGCCATCAGCGGGACAGGGAACTATGGCTACACCTTC,CAISGTGNYGYTF,TRBJ1-2,TRBV10-3,-,13,TRBD1
TGTGCCAGCAGTGAAGCCATGAGGGTCCACTATGGCTACACCTTC,CASSEAMRVHYGYTF,TRBJ1-2,TRBV6-1,-,15,-
TGTGCCAGCAGTTCATGGGCAGGCAATCAGCCCCAGCATTTT,CASSSWAGNQPQHF,TRBJ1-5,TRBV27,-,14,-
TGTGCCAGCAAGGATTGGGACAGGGGGCGGGAAAAACTGTTTTTT,CASKDWDRGREKLFF,TRBJ1-4,TRBV25-1,-,15,TRBD1